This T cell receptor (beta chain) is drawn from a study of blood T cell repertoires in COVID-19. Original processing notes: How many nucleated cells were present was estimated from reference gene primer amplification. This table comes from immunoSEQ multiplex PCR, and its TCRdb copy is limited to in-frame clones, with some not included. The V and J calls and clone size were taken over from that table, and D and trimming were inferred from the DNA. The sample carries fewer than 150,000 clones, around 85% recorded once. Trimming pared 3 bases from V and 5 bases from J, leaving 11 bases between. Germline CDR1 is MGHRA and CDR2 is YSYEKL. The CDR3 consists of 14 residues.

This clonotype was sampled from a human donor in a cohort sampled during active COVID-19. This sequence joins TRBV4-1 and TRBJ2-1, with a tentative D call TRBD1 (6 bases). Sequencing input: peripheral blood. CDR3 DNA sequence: TGCGCCAGCAGCCACGCCCAGGGGAACAATGAGCAGTTCTTC. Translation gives CASSHAQGNNEQFF.